This T cell receptor beta chain stems from a study of cytomegalovirus exposure and HLA in healthy donors. Notes on the study in general: With DRB1 most and HLA-C fewest, TCR association rates differed between HLA loci in a later analysis. Apparent HLA restriction characterized most CMV-associated TCR beta chains in a later analysis. Productive rates of about 87% or about 30% were seen for most TCR beta V segments in an earlier analysis. A further, later analysis showed that HLA-associated TCR beta chains (compared with equally common others) were more clonally expanded.

Comments on this clone: What it binds is unknown.

The CDR3 contains 15 residues. Germline values: CDR1 SGHDT, CDR2 YYEEEE. Losses at the gene ends were 5 bases for V and 5 bases for J; bases not matched to a gene: 9. The study ran its PCR with 60 Vbeta and 13 Jbeta primers. Sequenced by immunoSEQ multiplex PCR; TCRdb stores in-frame clones only, minus some. The sample shows approximately 120,000 clones, around 73% of them seen only once. This receptor was obtained from a man between 60 and 75 years old in good health and CMV-seropositive. The sample taken for sequencing was PBMCs. The chain couples TRBV5-6 to TRBJ2-5; the match to TRBD2 covers 10 bases. The CDR3 loop reads CASSLKRGGRETQYF. CDR3 nucleotide sequence: TGTGCCAGCAGTTTGAAGCGGGGGGGCCGGGAGACCCAGTACTTC.